This T cell receptor beta chain was sequenced in a study of blood T cell repertoires in COVID-19. Study background: The United States, Italy and Spain supplied acute and convalescent COVID-19 samples. The analysed material was cDNA or gDNA that came from T cells, B-cell-depleted T cells, or PBMCs.

This CDR3 is 14 amino acids long. Germline CDR1 is DFQATT and CDR2 is SNEGSKA (reference sequence). V shed 3 bases and J 8 bases; nucleotides not matched to a gene: 7. Enrolled through a virtual design, the participants were between roughly 18 and 89 years of age and came from 24 US areas. TCRdb's copy holds only in-frame clones and misses some; the assay was immunoSEQ multiplex PCR. In the table there are about 210,000 clones, roughly 87% of which are singletons. The gene calls are TRBV20-1 and TRBJ2-1; 10 bases map to TRBD2. Sequencing used PBMCs or T cells enriched from blood (not recorded which). The clonotype originates from a man between 18 and 29 years old with acute COVID-19. In DNA, the CDR3 is TGCAGTGCTAGTGCGGCTAGCGGGAGCTATGAGCAGTTCTTC. This translates into CSASAASGSYEQFF.